Sequencing of this T cell receptor beta chain was carried out in a study of identical twins. Notes on the study in general: The study found excess low generation probability among twin-shared out-of-frame alpha sequences. Out-of-frame beta chain sequences displayed weaker excess sharing between twins.

Trimming at V came to 2 bases and at J to 0 bases, leaving 10 bases not matched to a gene. CDR3 length: 18 amino acids. The germline V gene encodes CDR1 MGHRA and CDR2 YSYEKL. A universal primer binding site was introduced by template switching. The final cDNA contained unique molecular identifiers. TCRdb passed the 5' RACE reads through MiXCR, listing each CDR3 protein once. The top ten hold about 0.25% of the sample, which has 1.5 million to 2 million distinct CDR3 sequences, around a third seen once. This clonotype has just one count. Its antigen remains unknown. Each donor was a healthy Caucasian. Sequenced: cord blood. This receptor was obtained from a newborn girl in good health. J is TRBJ1-1 and V is TRBV4-1; TRBD1 agrees at 9 bases. The CDR3 bases are TGCGCCAGCAGCCAACAGACCGGGACAGGGCTCTTGAACACTGAAGCTTTCTTT. This codes for CASSQQTGTGLLNTEAFF.